This TCR beta chain came from a study of blood T cell repertoires in COVID-19 (dated by TCRdb to 2020 to 2022). Describing the broader study: Samples covering the acute and convalescent phases of COVID-19 were provided by collaborators in the United States, Italy and Spain. Where HLA class I and class II types were available, the types were taken from metadata supplied by the sample provider, not from assay-based typing. Subjects who had been exposed to COVID-19, were actively infected with it, or had recovered from it provided the deeply sampled blood TCRbeta repertoires that made up the dataset. The samples were drawn from the first 160 participants of the ongoing ImmuneRACE study and from under 1,500 subjects provided by 6 global collaborators. Sample metadata almost always included a de-identified subject ID, COVID-19 status, age in years and sex. A freely available public database, intended as a resource for researchers studying the immune response to SARS-CoV-2, is where the repertoires were released. The prospective study material was composed of cDNA or gDNA derived from T cells, B-cell-depleted T cells, or PBMCs. Overall study outcomes, separate from this receptor: The quantity of clinical and demographic metadata differed by source and by participant and was supplied without curation.

Spanning cysteine to phenylalanine, the CDR3 consists of 15 amino acids. Only CDR3 DNA remains: 45 bases, in frame from the first base. Trimming takes 3 bases from V and 2 bases from J, and the germline ends sit 8 bases apart. CDR1 is given as MNHEY and CDR2 as SVGAGI, both from the germline V gene. TCRbeta CDR3 regions were amplified from genomic DNA by means of the immunoSEQ Assay, a bias-controlled multiplex PCR. In the original analysis: The number of nucleated cells in each sample was estimated by amplification of reference gene primers within the assay. To quantify the absolute abundance of each unique TCRbeta CDR3 rearrangement, sequence reads were collapsed and filtered. For each sample, productive Simpson clonality was calculated by taking the square root of Simpson's diversity index across productive rearrangements. The source is immuneACCESS, and TCRdb retained only in-frame sequences with V and J called. Part of the clones is not carried over; for the studies checked, unresolved V genes explain less than half of this, and the remainder is unexplained. V and J calls and clone size are given by that table; D and trimming were obtained from the DNA. The sample table contains roughly 500,000 clones; only one count was recorded for 89% of them. The biggest ten clones account for 0.8% to 0.9% of the sample.

At one collaborating source in Seattle, patients were enrolled during active infection and were followed longitudinally through the course of disease. Each collaborating institution followed its own protocols to collect whole blood in K2EDTA tubes. For TCRbeta analysis, collaborator samples were shipped as frozen whole blood, as isolated PBMCs, or as DNA extracted from either sample type. For this clone: Its antigen is not yet known. No per-base quality is available; no much larger clone lies one base away.

The receptor's source is a man between 18 and 35 years old with COVID-19, enrolled during active disease. This chain joins TRBV6-5 to TRBJ2-6; no D gene is confidently identified. The sample taken for sequencing was peripheral blood. This receptor carries the CDR3 CASSYPPAGANVLTF. The nucleotides read TGTGCCAGCAGTTATCCGCCGGCTGGGGCCAACGTCCTGACTTTC.